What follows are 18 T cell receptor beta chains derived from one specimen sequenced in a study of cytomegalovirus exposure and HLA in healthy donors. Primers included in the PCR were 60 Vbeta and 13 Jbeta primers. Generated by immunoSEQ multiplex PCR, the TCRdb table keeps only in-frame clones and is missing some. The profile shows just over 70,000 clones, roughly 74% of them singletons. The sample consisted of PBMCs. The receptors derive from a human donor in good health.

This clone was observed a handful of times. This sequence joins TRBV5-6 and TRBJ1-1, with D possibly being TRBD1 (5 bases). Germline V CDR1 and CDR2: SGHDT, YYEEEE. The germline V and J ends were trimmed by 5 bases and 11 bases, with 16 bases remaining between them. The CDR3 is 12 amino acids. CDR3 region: CASSSGSGGAFF. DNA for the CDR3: TGTGCCAGCAGTTCCGGATCCGGGGGGGCTTTCTTT.

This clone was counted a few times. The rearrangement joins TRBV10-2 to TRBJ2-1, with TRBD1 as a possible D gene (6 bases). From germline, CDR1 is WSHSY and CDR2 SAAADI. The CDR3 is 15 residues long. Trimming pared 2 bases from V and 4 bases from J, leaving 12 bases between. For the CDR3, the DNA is TGCGCCAGCAGTGAGCTGGGGGCAGAATACAATGAGCAGTTCTTC. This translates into CASSELGAEYNEQFF.

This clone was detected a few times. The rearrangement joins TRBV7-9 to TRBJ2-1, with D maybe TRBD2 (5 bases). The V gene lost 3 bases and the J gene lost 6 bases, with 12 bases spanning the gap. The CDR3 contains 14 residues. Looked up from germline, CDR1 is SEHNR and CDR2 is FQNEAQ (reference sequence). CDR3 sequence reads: CASSLRWERNEQFF. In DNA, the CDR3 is TGTGCCAGCAGCTTGAGGTGGGAGCGCAATGAGCAGTTCTTC.

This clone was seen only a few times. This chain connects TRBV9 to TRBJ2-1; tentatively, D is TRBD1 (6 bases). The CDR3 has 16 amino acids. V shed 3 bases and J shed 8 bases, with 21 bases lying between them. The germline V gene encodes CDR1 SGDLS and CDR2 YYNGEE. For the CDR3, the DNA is TGTGCCAGCAGCGCCCAACAGTCGGACAGTATCCATGAGCAGTTCTTC. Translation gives CASSAQQSDSIHEQFF.

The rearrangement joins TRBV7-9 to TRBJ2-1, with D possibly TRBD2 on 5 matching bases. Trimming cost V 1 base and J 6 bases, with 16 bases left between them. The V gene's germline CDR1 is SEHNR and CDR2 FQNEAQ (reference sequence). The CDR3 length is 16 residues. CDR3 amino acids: CASSLEGRSGPNEQFF. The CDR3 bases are TGTGCCAGCAGCTTAGAAGGCAGAAGCGGACCCAATGAGCAGTTCTTC. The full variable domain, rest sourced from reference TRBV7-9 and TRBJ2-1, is DTGVSQNPRHKITKRGQNVTFRCDPISEHNRLYWYRQTLGQGPEFLTYFQNEAQLEKSRLLSDRFSAERPKGSFSTLEIQRTEQGDSAMYLCASSLEGRSGPNEQFFGPGTRLTVL.

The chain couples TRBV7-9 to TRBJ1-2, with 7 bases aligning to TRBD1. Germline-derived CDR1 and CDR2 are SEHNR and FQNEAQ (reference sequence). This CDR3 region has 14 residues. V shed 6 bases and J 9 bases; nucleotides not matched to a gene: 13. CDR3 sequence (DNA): TGTGCCAGCAGTCCTGGACAGGCTGATGCTAGCTACACCTTC. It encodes CASSPGQADASYTF.

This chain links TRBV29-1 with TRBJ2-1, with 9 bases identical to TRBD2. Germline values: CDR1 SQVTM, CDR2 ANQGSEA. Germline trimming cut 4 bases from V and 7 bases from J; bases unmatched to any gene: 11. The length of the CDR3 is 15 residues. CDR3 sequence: CSVAPGTSSFNEQFF. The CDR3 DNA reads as TGCAGCGTTGCCCCCGGGACTAGCTCCTTTAATGAGCAGTTCTTC.

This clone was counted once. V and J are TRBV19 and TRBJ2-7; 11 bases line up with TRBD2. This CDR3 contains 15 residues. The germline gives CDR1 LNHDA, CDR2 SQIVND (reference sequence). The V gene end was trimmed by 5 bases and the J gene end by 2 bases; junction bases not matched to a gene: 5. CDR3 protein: CASSPGLAGPYEQYF. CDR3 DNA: TGTGCCAGTAGTCCCGGACTAGCGGGTCCCTACGAGCAGTACTTC.

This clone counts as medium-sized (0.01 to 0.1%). In nucleotides, the CDR3 is TGTGCCACCAGCACCCGGGACAGGGACACCGGGGAGCTGTTTTTT. This gives the protein CATSTRDRDTGELFF. The gene calls are TRBV15 and TRBJ2-2, with TRBD1 identical over 9 bases. The V segment lost 4 bases and the J segment 3 bases; nucleotides outside the gene matches: 3. The CDR3 loop spans 15 amino acids. Looked up from germline, CDR1 is LNHNV and CDR2 is YYDKDF (reference sequence).

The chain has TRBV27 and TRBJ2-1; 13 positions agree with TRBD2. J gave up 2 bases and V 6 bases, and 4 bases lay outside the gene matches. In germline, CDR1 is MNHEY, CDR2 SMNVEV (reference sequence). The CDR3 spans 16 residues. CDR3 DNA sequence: TGTGCCAGCAGCACCGGGACTAGCGGGGCCTACAATGAGCAGTTCTTC. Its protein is CASSTGTSGAYNEQFF.

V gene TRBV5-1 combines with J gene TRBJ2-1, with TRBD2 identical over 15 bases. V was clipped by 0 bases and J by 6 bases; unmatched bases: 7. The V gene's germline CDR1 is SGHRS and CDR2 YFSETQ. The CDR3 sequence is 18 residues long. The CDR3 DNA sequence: TGCGCCAGCAGCTTGGACGAACCGGGACTAGCGGGAGGCAATGAGCAGTTCTTC. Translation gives CASSLDEPGLAGGNEQFF.

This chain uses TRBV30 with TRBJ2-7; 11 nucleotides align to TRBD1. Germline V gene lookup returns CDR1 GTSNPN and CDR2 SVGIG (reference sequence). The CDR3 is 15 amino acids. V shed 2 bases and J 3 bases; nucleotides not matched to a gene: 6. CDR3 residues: CAWSRSGTGGYEQYF. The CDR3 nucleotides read TGTGCCTGGAGTCGATCCGGGACAGGGGGCTACGAGCAGTACTTC.

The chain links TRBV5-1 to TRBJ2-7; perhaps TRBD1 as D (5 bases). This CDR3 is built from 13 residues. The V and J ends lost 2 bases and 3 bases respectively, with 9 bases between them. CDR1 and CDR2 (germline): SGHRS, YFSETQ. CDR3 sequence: CASSFAGIYEQYF. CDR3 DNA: TGCGCCAGCAGCTTTGCAGGGATCTACGAGCAGTACTTC. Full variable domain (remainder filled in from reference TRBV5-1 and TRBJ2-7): KAGVTQTPRYLIKTRGQQVTLSCSPISGHRSVSWYQQTPGQGLQFLFEYFSETQRNKGNFPGRFSGRQFSNSRSEMNVSTLELGDSALYLCASSFAGIYEQYFGPGTRLTVT.

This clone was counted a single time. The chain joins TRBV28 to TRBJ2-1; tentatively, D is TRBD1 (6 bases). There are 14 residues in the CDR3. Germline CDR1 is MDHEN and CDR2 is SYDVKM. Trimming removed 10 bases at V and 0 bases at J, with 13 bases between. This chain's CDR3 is CATQGGTSYNEQFF. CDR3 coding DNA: TGTGCCACCCAAGGGGGTACCTCCTACAATGAGCAGTTCTTC.

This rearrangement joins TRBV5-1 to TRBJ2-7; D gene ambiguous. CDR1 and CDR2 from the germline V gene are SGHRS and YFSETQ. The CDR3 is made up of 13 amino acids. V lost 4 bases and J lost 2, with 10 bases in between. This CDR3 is CASSPGGPYEQYF. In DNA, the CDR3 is TGCGCCAGCAGCCCCGGTGGGCCCTACGAGCAGTACTTC. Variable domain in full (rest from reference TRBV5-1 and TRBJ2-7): KAGVTQTPRYLIKTRGQQVTLSCSPISGHRSVSWYQQTPGQGLQFLFEYFSETQRNKGNFPGRFSGRQFSNSRSEMNVSTLELGDSALYLCASSPGGPYEQYFGPGTRLTVT.

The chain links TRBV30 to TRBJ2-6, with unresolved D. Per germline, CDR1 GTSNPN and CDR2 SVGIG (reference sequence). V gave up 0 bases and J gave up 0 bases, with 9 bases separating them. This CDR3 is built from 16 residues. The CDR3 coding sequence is TGTGCCTGGAGTGTACTTGAGGCCTCTGGGGCCAACGTCCTGACTTTC. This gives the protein CAWSVLEASGANVLTF.

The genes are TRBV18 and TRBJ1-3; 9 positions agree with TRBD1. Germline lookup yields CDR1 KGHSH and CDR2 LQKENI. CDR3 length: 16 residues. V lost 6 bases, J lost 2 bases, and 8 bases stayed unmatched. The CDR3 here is CASSSTGDRAGNTIYF. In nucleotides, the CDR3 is TGTGCCAGCTCCTCAACGGGGGACAGGGCTGGAAACACCATATATTTT.

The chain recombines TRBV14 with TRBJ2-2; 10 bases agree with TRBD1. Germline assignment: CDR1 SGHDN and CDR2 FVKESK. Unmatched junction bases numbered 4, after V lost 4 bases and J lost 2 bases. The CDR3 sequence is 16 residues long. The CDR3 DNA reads TGTGCCAGCAGCCGGGGACAGGGGTCCAACACCGGGGAGCTGTTTTTT. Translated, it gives CASSRGQGSNTGELFF. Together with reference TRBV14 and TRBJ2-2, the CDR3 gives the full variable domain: EAGVTQFPSHSVIEKGQTVTLRCDPISGHDNLYWYRRVMGKEIKFLLHFVKESKQDESGMPNNRFLAERTGGTYSTLKVQPAELEDSGVYFCASSRGQGSNTGELFFGEGSRLTVL.